The clone carrying this TCR beta chain was seen ten or more times. Its cognate antigen is unknown. The observed sequence ends 3 residues before the CDR3 terminus, with the missing tail filled in from the germline J gene. These data are taken from a study of T cell clonality in common variable immunodeficiency. Findings and limits, study-wide: CVID subjects showed higher TCRbeta clonality than healthy controls.

Measured with immunoSEQ multiplex PCR; TCRdb has only the in-frame clones, and not every one. The record shows over 45,000 clones for this sample, with no singletons present. The germline V gene encodes CDR1 DFQATT and CDR2 SNEGSKA (reference sequence). CDR3 length equals 16 residues. V was clipped by 1 base and J by 2 bases; unmatched bases: 8. This TCR derives from a person aged 18 to 70 in good health. Sequences were obtained from peripheral blood mononuclear cells. The rearrangement links TRBV20-1 to TRBJ2-1, with 7 bases aligning to TRBD2. The CDR3 bases that were read are TGCAGTGCTAGAGTTCAAGGAGCGGGAACCTACAATGAG. The encoded protein is CSARVQGAGTYNE. The CDR3 in full is CSARVQGAGTYNEQFF.